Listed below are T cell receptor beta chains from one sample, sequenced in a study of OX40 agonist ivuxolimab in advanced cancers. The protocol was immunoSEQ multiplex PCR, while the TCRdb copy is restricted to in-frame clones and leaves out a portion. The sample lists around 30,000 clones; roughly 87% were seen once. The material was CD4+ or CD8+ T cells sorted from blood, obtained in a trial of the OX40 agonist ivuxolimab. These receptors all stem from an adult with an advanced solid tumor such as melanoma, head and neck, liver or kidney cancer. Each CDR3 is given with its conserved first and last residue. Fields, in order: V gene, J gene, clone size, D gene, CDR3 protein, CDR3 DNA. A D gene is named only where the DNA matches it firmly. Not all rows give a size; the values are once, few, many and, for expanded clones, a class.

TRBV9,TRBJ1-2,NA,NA,CASSVDRDTGYTF,TGTGCCAGCAGCGTAGACAGGGATACTGGCTACACCTTC
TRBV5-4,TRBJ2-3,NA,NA,CASSLDGSSTDTRYF,TGTGCCAGCAGCTTAGACGGTTCTAGCACAGATACGCGGTATTTT
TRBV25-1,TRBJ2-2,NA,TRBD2,CASSTGLVEPGELFF,TGTGCCAGCAGCACGGGACTAGTGGAACCCGGGGAGCTGTTTTTT
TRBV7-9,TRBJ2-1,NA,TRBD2,CASSFGRGGHNEQFF,TGTGCCAGCAGCTTTGGGCGGGGGGGCCACAATGAGCAGTTCTTC
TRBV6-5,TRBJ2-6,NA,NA,CASRIAGANVLTF,TGTGCCAGCAGGATCGCTGGGGCCAACGTCCTGACTTTC
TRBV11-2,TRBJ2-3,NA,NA,CASTPPLPSTDTQYF,TGTGCCAGCACCCCTCCGCTTCCTAGCACAGATACGCAGTATTTT
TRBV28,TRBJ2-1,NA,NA,CASSFHNEQFF,TGTGCCAGCAGTTTTCACAATGAGCAGTTCTTC
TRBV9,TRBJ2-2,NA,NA,CASSGDIFPGELFF,TGTGCCAGCAGCGGCGACATTTTCCCCGGGGAGCTGTTTTTT
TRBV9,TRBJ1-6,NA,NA,CASGSPLHF,TGTGCCAGCGGGTCACCCCTCCACTTT
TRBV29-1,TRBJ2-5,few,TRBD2,CSVEDPGGLRTQYF,TGCAGCGTTGAAGATCCGGGGGGATTAAGGACCCAGTACTTC
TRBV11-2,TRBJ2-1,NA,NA,CASSLVSGTSSYNEQFF,TGTGCCAGCAGCTTAGTATCAGGGACAAGCTCCTACAATGAGCAGTTCTTC
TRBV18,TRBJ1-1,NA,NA,CASSPQSMTEAFF,TGTGCCAGCTCACCACAATCTATGACTGAAGCTTTCTTT
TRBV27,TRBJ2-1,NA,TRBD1,CASRPTGGSYNEQFF,TGTGCCAGCAGACCCACAGGGGGGTCCTACAATGAGCAGTTCTTC
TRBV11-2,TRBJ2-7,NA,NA,CASSLDTDYEQYF,TGTGCCAGCAGCTTAGATACAGACTACGAGCAGTACTTC
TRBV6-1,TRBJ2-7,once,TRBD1,CASSEGGTASYEQYF,TGTGCCAGCAGTGAAGGAGGGACAGCTTCCTACGAGCAGTACTTC
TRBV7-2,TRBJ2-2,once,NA,CVSSLAHSSPGELFF,TGTGTCAGCAGCTTAGCGCATTCGTCCCCCGGGGAGCTGTTTTTT
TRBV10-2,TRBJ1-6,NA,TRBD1,CASSERTGYNSPLHF,TGCGCCAGCAGTGAGAGGACAGGGTATAATTCACCCCTCCACTTT
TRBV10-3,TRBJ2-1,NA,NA,CAISEGSVPNEQFF,TGTGCCATCAGTGAGGGTTCGGTTCCTAATGAGCAGTTCTTC
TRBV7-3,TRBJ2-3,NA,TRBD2,CASTSSGSGHPDTQYF,TGTGCCAGCACCTCAAGCGGGAGTGGCCACCCAGATACGCAGTATTTT
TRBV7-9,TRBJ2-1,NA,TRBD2,CASTRWKMVASGTYNEQFF,TGTGCCAGCACCCGCTGGAAGATGGTCGCAAGCGGGACCTACAATGAGCAGTTCTTC
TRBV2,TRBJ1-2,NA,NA,CASIGGGYGYTF,TGTGCCAGCATCGGGGGAGGCTATGGCTACACCTTC
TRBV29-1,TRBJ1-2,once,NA,CSVQGNYGYTF,TGCAGCGTTCAGGGTAACTATGGCTACACCTTC
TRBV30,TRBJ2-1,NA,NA,CAWWQANEQFF,TGTGCCTGGTGGCAGGCAAATGAGCAGTTCTTC
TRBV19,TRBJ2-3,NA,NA,CASSIAASGTDTQYF,TGTGCCAGTAGTATAGCCGCCTCGGGCACAGATACGCAGTATTTT
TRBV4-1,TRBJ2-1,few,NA,CASSQWGENEQFF,TGCGCCAGCAGCCAATGGGGGGAGAATGAGCAGTTCTTC
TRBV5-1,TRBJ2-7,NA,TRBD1,CASSFGTGSYEQYF,TGCGCCAGCAGCTTCGGGACAGGATCCTACGAGCAGTACTTC
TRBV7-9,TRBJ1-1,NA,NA,CASSLNVLEAFF,TGTGCCAGCAGCTTAAATGTCCTCGAAGCTTTCTTT
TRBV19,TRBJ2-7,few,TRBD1,CASSPLPGTGLEQYF,TGTGCCAGTAGTCCCCTCCCCGGGACAGGGCTCGAGCAGTACTTC
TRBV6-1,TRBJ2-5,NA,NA,CASSPTPQLQETQYF,TGTGCCAGCTCCCCGACACCCCAGTTACAAGAGACCCAGTACTTC
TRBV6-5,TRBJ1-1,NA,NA,CASGPNTEAFF,TGTGCCAGCGGACCGAACACTGAAGCTTTCTTT
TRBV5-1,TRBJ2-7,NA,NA,CASSLLQGVNEQYF,TGCGCCAGCAGCTTGCTTCAGGGTGTGAACGAGCAGTACTTC
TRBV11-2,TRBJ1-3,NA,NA,CASSSITSGNTIYF,TGTGCCAGCAGCTCAATTACCTCTGGAAACACCATATATTTT
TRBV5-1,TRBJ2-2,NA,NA,CASSLGGNTGELFF,TGCGCCAGCAGCTTGGGCGGGAACACCGGGGAGCTGTTTTTT
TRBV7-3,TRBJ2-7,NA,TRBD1,CASSGHRGRDSYEQYF,TGTGCCAGCAGCGGACACAGGGGGCGAGACTCCTACGAGCAGTACTTC
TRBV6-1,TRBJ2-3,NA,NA,CASKPGLATDTQYF,TGTGCCAGCAAACCCGGACTGGCCACAGATACGCAGTATTTT
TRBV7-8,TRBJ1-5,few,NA,CASSKTRSSNQPQHF,TGTGCCAGCAGTAAGACTCGATCGAGCAATCAGCCCCAGCATTTT
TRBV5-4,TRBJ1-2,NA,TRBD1,CASSPSGQGALGYGYTF,TGTGCCAGCAGCCCTTCGGGACAGGGGGCGCTCGGCTATGGCTACACCTTC
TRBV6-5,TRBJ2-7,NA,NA,CASSYSSHQGHEQYF,TGTGCCAGCAGTTACTCGTCCCACCAGGGCCACGAGCAGTACTTC
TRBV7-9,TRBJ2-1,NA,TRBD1,CASSPRGQGAIYNEQFF,TGTGCCAGCAGCCCCCGCGGACAGGGGGCCATCTACAATGAGCAGTTCTTC
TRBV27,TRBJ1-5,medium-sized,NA,CASSWGAQGQPQHF,TGTGCCAGCAGTTGGGGGGCGCAGGGTCAGCCCCAGCATTTT
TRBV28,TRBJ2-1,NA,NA,CASSYYRDEQFF,TGTGCCAGCAGTTATTACCGCGATGAGCAGTTCTTC
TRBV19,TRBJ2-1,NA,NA,CASMAGPYNEQFF,TGTGCCAGTATGGCGGGCCCCTACAATGAGCAGTTCTTC
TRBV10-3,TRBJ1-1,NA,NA,CAISESRENTEAFF,TGTGCCATCAGTGAGTCGCGGGAGAACACTGAAGCTTTCTTT
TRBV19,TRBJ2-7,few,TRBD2,CASRLAQEQYF,TGTGCCAGCAGACTAGCGCAAGAGCAGTACTTC
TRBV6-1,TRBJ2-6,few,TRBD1,CASSADRGSGANVLTF,TGTGCCAGCAGTGCCGACAGGGGCTCTGGGGCCAACGTCCTGACTTTC
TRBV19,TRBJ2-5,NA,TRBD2,CASSIGTSGRGETQYF,TGTGCCAGTAGTATCGGGACTAGCGGGAGGGGGGAGACCCAGTACTTC
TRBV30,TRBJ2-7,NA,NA,CAWCDRRFYEQYF,TGTGCCTGGTGCGACAGACGCTTCTACGAGCAGTACTTC
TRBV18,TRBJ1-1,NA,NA,CASSHGTENTEAFF,TGTGCCAGCTCACACGGGACGGAAAACACTGAAGCTTTCTTT
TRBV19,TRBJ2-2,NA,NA,CASSIAGTNTGELFF,TGTGCCAGTAGTATAGCCGGGACGAACACCGGGGAGCTGTTTTTT
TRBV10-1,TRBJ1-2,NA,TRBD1,CASSGQGNYGYTF,TGCGCCAGCAGCGGACAGGGAAATTATGGCTACACCTTC
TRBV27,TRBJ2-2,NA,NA,CASRFRTNTGELFF,TGTGCCAGCAGGTTTAGGACGAACACCGGGGAGCTGTTTTTT
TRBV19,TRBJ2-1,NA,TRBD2,CASSSTSGEYNEQFF,TGTGCCAGTAGCTCCACTAGCGGGGAGTACAATGAGCAGTTCTTC
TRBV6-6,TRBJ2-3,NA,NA,CASSYGEKDTQYF,TGTGCCAGCAGTTACGGAGAAAAAGATACGCAGTATTTT
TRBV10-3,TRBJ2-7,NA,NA,CAIRQDSQKTYEQYF,TGTGCCATCAGACAGGACAGCCAAAAAACCTACGAGCAGTACTTC
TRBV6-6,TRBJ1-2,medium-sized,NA,CASTLRAELFYGYTF,TGTGCCAGCACCTTGCGGGCAGAGCTCTTCTATGGCTACACCTTC
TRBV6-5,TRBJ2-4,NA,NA,CASSYSLAKNIQYF,TGTGCCAGCAGTTATTCGTTAGCCAAAAACATTCAGTACTTC
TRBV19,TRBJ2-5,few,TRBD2,CASKGRGKETQYF,TGTGCCAGTAAAGGGCGGGGGAAAGAGACCCAGTACTTC
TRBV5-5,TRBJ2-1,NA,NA,CASSLTTVRYEQFF,TGTGCCAGCAGCTTGACTACCGTCAGGTATGAGCAGTTCTTC